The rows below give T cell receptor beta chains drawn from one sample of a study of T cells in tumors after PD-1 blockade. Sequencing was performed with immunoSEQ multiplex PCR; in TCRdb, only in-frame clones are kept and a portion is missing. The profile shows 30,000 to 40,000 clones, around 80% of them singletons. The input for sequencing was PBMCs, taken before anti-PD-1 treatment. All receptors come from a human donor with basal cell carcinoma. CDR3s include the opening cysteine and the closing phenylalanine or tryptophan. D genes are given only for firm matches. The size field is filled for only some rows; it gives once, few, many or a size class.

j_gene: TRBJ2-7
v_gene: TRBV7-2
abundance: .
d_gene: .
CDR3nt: TGTGCCAGCAGCTTAGGCCGAGGGACGGTCACCTACGAGCAGTACTTC
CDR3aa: CASSLGRGTVTYEQYF

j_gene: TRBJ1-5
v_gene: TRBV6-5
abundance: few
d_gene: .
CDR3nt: TGTGCCAGCACCGCCGACAAGAATCAGCCCCAGCATTTT
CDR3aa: CASTADKNQPQHF

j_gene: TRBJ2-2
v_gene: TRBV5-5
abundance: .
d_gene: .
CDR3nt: TGTGCCAGCAGCTTGGATGGGTCCGGGGAGCTGTTTTTT
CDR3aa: CASSLDGSGELFF

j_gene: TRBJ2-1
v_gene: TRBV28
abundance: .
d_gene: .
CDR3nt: TGTGCCAGCATCCGAACCGTGGGTCAGGGAAACTACAATGAGCAGTTCTTC
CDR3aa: CASIRTVGQGNYNEQFF

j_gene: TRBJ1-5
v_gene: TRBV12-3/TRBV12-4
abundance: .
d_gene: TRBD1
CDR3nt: TGTGCCAGTAGGGACAGGGAGAGTCAGCCCCAGCATTTT
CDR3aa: CASRDRESQPQHF

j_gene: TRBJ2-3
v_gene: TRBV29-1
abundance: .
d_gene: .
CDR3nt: TGCAGCGTTGAATCGGGCGGGAACACAGATACGCAGTATTTT
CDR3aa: CSVESGGNTDTQYF

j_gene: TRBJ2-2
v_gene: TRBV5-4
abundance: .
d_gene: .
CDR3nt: TGTGCCAGCAGCAAGGAGCCGGGACATAACACCGGGGAGCTGTTTTTT
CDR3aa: CASSKEPGHNTGELFF

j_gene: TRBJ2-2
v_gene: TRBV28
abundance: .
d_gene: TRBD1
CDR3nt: TGTGCCAGCAGGGCGGGCTCGGGACAGCCGAACACCGGGGAGCTGTTTTTT
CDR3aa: CASRAGSGQPNTGELFF

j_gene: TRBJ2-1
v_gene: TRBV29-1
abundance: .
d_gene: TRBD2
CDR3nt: TGCAGCGTTGAAAATCATGGGGGGGTCAGCTCCTACAATGAGCAGTTCTTC
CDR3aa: CSVENHGGVSSYNEQFF

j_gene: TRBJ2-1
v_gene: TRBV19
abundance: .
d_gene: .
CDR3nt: TGTGCCAGTAGTATAGCAACAGGGACCGATGAGCAGTTCTTC
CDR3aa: CASSIATGTDEQFF

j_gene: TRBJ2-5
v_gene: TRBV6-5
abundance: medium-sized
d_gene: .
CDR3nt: TGTGCCACCCTTCAAGAGACCCAGTACTTC
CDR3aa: CATLQETQYF

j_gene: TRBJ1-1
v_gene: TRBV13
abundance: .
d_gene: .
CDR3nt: TGTGCCAGCAGCCCCCCCCGTGCGGACACTGAAGCTTTCTTT
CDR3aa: CASSPPRADTEAFF

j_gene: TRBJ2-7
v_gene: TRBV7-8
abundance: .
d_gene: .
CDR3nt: TGTGCCAGCAGCTTAGCTCAGCTCTCCTACGAGCAGTACTTC
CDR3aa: CASSLAQLSYEQYF

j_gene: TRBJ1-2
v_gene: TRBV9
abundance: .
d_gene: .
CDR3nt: TGTGCCAGCAGCGTAGGTGGCGGGGGGGAGAGCTATGGCTACACCTTC
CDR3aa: CASSVGGGGESYGYTF

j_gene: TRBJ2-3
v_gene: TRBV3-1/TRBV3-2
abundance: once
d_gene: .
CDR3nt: TGTGCCAGCAGCCCAGGGACTCTCACAGATACGCAGTATTTT
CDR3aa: CASSPGTLTDTQYF

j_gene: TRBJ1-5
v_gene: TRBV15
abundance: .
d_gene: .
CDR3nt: TGTGCCACCAGCAGGGTCCGACGGATCCTTTATAGCAATCAGCCCCAGCATTTT
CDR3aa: CATSRVRRILYSNQPQHF

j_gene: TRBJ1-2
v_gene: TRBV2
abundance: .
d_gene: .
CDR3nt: TGTGCCAGCAGTGAAGCGATAATAACGAACTATGGCTACACCTTC
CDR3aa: CASSEAIITNYGYTF

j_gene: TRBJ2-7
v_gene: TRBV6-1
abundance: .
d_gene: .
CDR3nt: TGTGCCAGCAGTAAAGGGTCCGGGACCGGTGGCGACGAGCAGTACTTC
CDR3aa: CASSKGSGTGGDEQYF

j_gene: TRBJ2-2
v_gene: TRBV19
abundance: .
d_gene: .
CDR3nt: TGTGCCAGTAGTATGACATCCACCGGGGAGCTGTTTTTT
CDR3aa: CASSMTSTGELFF

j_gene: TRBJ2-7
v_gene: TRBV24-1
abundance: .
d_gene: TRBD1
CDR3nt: TGTGCCACCAGTGGCGGAAGGACAGGTATAGACGAGCAGTACTTC
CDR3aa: CATSGGRTGIDEQYF

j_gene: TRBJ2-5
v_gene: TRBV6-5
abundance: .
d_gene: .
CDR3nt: TGTGCCAGCGGAGACAGAGAGACCCAGTACTTC
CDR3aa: CASGDRETQYF

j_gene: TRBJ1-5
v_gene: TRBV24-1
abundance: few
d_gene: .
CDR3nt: TGTGCCACCAGTGATTCAAGGGGGATGGAGCCCCAGCATTTT
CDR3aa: CATSDSRGMEPQHF

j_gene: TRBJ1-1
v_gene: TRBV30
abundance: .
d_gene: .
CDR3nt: TGTGCCTGGGGTCTACAGGGTTCCACTGAAGCTTTCTTT
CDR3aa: CAWGLQGSTEAFF

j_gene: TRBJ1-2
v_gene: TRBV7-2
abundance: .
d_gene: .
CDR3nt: TGTGCCAGCAGCCCTAGGGACGGCCACCCTGGTGGCTACACCTTC
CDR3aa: CASSPRDGHPGGYTF

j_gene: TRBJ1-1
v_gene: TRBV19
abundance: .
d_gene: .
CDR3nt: TGTGCCAGTAGTATAGATCTGGGAGATATGAACACTGAAGCTTTCTTT
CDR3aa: CASSIDLGDMNTEAFF

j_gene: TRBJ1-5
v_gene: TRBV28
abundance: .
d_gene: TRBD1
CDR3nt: TGTGCCAGCACCTTATCAGGGGGCACGAATCAGCCCCAGCATTTT
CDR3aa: CASTLSGGTNQPQHF

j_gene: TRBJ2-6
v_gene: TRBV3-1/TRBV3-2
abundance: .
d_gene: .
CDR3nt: TGTGCCAGCAGGGGGAGTGCTGGGGCCAACGTTCTGACTTTC
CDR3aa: CASRGSAGANVLTF

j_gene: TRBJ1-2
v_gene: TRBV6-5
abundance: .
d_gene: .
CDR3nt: TGTGCCAGCAGGGACACCCTAGAAGGTGTCTATGGCTACACCTTC
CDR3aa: CASRDTLEGVYGYTF

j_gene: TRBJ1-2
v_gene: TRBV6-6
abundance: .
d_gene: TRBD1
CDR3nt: TGTGCCAGCAGTTACGGGACAGAATATGGCTACACCTTC
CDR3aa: CASSYGTEYGYTF

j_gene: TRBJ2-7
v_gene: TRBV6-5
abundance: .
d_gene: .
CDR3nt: TGTGCCAGCAGCCCCGGCTTGGTAAGGGAGCAGTACTTC
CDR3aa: CASSPGLVREQYF

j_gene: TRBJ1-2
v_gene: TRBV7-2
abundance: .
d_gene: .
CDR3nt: TGTGCCAGCAGCTTTTGGGCAGAGTCAAGCTATGGCTACACCTTC
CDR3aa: CASSFWAESSYGYTF

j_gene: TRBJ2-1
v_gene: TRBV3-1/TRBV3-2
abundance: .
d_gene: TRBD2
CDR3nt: TGTGCCAGCAGCCTAACCGGGACTAGCGAGCATGAGCAGTTCTTC
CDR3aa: CASSLTGTSEHEQFF

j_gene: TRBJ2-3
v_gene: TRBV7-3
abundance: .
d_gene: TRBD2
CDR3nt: TGTGCCAGCAGCTTAACCAGCGGGAGTACGGTAACGCAGTATTTT
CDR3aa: CASSLTSGSTVTQYF

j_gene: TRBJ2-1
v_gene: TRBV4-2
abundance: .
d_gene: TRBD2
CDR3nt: TGTGCCAGCAGCGACCGTAGCGGGGGCTTTTTTAATGAGCAGTTCTTC
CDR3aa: CASSDRSGGFFNEQFF

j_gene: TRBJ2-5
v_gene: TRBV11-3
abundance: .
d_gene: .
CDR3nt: TGTGCCAGCAGCCCCCGCGGCGGTGACGACCAGTACTTC
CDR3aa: CASSPRGGDDQYF

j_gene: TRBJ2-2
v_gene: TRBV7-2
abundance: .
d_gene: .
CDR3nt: TGTGCCAGCAGCTCTAAAGGGGGGAGGGTTACCGGGGAGCTGTTTTTT
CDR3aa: CASSSKGGRVTGELFF

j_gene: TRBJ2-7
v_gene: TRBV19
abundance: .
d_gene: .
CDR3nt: TGTGCCAGTAGTACGAACAGGGACTACGAGCAGTACTTC
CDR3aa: CASSTNRDYEQYF

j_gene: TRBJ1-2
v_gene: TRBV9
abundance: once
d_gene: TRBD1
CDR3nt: TGTGCCAGCAGCCCCGGACAGGGCGGAGGCTACACCTTC
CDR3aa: CASSPGQGGGYTF

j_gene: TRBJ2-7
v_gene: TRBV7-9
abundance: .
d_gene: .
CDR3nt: TGTGCCAGCAGCTTAGGTGGCGGACCCTACGAGCAGTACTTC
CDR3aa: CASSLGGGPYEQYF

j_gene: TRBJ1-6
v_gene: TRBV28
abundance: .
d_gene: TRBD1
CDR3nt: TGTGCCAGCAGCTTGGGACAGGGTAATTCACCCCTCCACTTT
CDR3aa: CASSLGQGNSPLHF